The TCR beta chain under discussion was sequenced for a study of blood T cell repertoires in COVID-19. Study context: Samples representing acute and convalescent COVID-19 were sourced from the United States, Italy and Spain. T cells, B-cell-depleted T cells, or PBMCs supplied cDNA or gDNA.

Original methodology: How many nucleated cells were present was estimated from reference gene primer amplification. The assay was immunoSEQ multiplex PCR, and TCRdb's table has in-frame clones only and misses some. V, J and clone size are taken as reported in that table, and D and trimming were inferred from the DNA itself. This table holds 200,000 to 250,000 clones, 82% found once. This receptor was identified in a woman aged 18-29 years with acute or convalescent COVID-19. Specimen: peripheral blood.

In nucleotides, the CDR3 is TGTGCCAGCAGCGTATGGGAGACCAACACCGGGGAGCTGTTTTTT. This translates into CASSVWETNTGELFF. The chain combines TRBV9 with TRBJ2-2; possible D gene TRBD2, 5 bases. The V end lost 1 base, the J end lost 2 bases, and 9 bases lay between the germline ends. Germline CDR1 reads SGDLS; CDR2 reads YYNGEE. The CDR3 is 15 amino acids. Filled out from reference TRBV9 and TRBJ2-2, the complete variable domain reads DSGVTQTPKHLITATGQRVTLRCSPRSGDLSVYWYQQSLDQGLQFLIQYYNGEERAKGNILERFSAQQFPDLHSELNLSSLELGDSALYFCASSVWETNTGELFFGEGSRLTVL.